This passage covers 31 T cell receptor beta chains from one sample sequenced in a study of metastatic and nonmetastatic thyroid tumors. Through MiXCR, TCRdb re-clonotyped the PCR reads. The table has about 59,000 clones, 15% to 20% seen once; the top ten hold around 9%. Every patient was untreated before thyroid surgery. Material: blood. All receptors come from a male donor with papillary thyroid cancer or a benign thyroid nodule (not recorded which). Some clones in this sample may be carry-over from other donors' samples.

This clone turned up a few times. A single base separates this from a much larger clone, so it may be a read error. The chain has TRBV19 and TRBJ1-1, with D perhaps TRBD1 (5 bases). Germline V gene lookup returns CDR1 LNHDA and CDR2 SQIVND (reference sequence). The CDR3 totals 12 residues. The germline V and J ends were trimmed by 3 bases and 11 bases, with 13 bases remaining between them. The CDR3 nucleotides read TGTGCCAGTAGTATGGGGTCAGGGCTGGCTTTCTTT. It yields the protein CASSMGSGLAFF.

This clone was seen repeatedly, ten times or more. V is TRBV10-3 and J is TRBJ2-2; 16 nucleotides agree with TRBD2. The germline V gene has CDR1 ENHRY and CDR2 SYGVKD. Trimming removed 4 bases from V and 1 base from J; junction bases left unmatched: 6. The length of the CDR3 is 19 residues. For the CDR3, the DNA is TGTGCCATCAGTGCCGGGACTAGCGGGGGGGCCGGGAACACCGGGGAGCTGTTTTTT. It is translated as CAISAGTSGGAGNTGELFF.

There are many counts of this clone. This CDR3 is CASSLLGADYYGYTF. The CDR3 coding sequence is TGTGCCAGCAGCTTATTGGGAGCCGATTACTATGGCTACACCTTC. The rearrangement joins TRBV7-9 to TRBJ1-2; D gene ambiguous. The germline gives CDR1 SEHNR, CDR2 FQNEAQ (reference sequence). This CDR3 comprises 15 residues. The germline V and J ends were trimmed by 2 bases and 3 bases, with 13 bases remaining between them.

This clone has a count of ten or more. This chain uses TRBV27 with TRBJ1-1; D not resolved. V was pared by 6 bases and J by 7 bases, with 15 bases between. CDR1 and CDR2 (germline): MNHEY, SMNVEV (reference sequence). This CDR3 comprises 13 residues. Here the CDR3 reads CASRAGLLLEAFF. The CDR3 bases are TGTGCCAGCAGGGCAGGCCTACTCCTTGAAGCTTTCTTT.

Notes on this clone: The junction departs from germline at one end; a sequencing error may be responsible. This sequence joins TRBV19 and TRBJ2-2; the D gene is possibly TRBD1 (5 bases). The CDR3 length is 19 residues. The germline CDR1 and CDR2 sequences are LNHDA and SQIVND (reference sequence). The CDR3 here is CASSPRGHGVYANTVELFF. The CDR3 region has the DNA TGTGCCAGTAGTCCCCGAGGACATGGGGTTTACGCGAACACCGTGGAGCTGTTTTTT.

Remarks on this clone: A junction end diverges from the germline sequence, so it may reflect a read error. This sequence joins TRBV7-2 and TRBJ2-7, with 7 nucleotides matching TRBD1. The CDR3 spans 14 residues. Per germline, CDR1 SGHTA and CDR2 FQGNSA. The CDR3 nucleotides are TGTGCCGGCAGCTTACCGACAGGGTGGGACGAGCATTACTTC. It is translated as CAGSLPTGWDEHYF.

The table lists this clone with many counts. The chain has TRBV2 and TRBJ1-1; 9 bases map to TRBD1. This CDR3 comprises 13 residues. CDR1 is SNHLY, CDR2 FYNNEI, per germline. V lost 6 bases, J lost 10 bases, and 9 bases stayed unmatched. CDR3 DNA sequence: TGTGCCAGCAGCGAGACAGGGGGAGTGGTAGCTTTCTTT. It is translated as CASSETGGVVAFF.

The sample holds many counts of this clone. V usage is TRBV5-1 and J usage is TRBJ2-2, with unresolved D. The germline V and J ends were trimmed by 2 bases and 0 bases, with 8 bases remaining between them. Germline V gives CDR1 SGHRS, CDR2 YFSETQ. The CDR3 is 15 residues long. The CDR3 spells CASSFPPANTGELFF. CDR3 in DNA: TGCGCCAGCAGCTTTCCCCCAGCGAACACCGGGGAGCTGTTTTTT.

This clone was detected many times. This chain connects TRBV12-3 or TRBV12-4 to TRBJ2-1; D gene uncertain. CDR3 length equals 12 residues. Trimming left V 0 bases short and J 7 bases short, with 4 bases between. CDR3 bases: TGTGCCAGCAGTTTAGCAGGTAATGAGCAGTTCTTC. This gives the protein CASSLAGNEQFF.

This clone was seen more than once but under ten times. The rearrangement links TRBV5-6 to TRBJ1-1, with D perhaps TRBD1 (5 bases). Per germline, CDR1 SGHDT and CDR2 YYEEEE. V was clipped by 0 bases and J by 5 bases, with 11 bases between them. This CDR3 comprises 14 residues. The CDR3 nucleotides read TGTGCCAGCAGCTTGGTGAGGGGCCGGACTGAAGCTTTCTTT. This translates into CASSLVRGRTEAFF.

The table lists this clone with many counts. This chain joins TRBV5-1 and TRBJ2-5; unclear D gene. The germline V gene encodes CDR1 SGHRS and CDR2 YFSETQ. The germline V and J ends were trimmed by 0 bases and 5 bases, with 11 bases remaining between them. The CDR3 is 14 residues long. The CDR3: CASSLAVSGETQYF. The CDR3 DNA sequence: TGCGCCAGCAGCTTGGCTGTAAGTGGGGAGACCCAGTACTTC.

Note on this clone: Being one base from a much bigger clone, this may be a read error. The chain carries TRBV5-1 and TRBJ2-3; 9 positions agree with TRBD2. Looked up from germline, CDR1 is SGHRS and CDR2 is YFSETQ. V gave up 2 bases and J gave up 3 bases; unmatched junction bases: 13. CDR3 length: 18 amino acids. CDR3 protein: CASSFLGGGAEMTDTQYF. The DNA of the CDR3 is TGCGCCAGCAGCTTCCTCGGCGGGGGGGCCGAGATGACAGATACGCAGTATTTT.

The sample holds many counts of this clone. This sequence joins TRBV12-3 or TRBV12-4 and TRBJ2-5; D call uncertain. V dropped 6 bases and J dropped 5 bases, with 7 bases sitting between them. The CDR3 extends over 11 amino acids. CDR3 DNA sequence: TGTGCCAGCAGCGAGACGGAGACCCAGTACTTC. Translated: CASSETETQYF.

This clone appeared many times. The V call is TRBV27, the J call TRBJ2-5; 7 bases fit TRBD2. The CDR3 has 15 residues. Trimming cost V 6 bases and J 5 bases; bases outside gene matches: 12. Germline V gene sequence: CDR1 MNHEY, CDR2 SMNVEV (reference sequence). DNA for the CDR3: TGTGCCAGCAGGCAACCTGGGGGGGGGTTCGAGACCCAGTACTTC. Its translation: CASRQPGGGFETQYF.

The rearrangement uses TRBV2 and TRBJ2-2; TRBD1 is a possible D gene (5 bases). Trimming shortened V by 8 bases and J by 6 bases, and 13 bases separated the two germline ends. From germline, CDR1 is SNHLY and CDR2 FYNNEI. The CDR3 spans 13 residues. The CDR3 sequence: CASEDLGAGELFF. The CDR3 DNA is TGTGCCAGCGAGGACCTAGGGGCCGGGGAGCTGTTTTTT.

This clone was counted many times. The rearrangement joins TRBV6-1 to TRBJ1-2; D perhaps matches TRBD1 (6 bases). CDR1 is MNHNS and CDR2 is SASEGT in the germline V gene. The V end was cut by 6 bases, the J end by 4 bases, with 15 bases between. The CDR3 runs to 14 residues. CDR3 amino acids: CASSLQGTGYGYTF. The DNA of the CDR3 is TGTGCCAGCAGCTTACAGGGAACGGGCTATGGCTACACCTTC.

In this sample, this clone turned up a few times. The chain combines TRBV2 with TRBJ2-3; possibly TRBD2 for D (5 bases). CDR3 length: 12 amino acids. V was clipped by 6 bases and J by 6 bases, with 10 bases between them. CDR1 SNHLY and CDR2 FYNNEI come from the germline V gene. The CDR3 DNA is TGTGCCAGCAGACTATCGGGGGATACGCAGTATTTT. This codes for CASRLSGDTQYF. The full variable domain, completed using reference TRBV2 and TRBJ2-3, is EPEVTQTPSHQVTQMGQEVILRCVPISNHLYFYWYRQILGQKVEFLVSFYNNEISEKSEIFDDQFSVERPDGSNFTLKIRSTKLEDSAMYFCASRLSGDTQYFGPGTRLTVL.

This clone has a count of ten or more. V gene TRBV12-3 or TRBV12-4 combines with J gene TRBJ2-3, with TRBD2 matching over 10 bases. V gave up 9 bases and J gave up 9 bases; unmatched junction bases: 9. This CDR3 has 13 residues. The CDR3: CASRAGGAGTQYF. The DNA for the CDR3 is TGTGCCAGTAGAGCGGGGGGGGCAGGGACGCAGTATTTT.

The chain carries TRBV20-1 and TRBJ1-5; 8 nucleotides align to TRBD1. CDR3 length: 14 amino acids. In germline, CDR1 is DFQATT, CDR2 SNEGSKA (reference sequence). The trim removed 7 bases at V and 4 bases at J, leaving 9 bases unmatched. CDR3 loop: CSDLTGDVNQPQHF. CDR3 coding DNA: TGCAGTGACCTGACAGGGGATGTAAATCAGCCCCAGCATTTT.

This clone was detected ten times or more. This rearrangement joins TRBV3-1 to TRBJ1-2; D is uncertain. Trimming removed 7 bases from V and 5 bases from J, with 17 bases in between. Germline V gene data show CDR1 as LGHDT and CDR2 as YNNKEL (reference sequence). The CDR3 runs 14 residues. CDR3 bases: TGTGCCAGCAACAATAAACTAGACTCTTATGGCTACACCTTC. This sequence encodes CASNNKLDSYGYTF.

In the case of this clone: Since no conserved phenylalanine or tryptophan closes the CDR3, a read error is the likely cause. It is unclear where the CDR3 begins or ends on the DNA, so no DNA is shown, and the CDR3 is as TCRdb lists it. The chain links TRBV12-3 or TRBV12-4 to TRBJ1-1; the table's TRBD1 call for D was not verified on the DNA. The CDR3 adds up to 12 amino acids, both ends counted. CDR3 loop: CASSWDRTGVFS.

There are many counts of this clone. The CDR3 region is CASSSTPDSPYEQYF. In DNA form, the CDR3 reads TGTGCCAGCAGTTCCACCCCGGACAGTCCCTACGAGCAGTACTTC. The chain links TRBV6-1 to TRBJ2-7, with D possibly TRBD1 on 6 matching bases. The CDR3 contains 15 residues. The V end was cut by 5 bases, the J end by 2 bases, with 16 bases between. In germline, CDR1 is MNHNS, CDR2 SASEGT.

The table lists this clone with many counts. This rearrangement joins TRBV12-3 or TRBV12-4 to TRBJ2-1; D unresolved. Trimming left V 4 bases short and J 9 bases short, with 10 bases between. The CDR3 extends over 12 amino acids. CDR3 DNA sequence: TGTGCCAGCAGTTCAACGACGGGTGAGCAGTTCTTC. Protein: CASSSTTGEQFF.

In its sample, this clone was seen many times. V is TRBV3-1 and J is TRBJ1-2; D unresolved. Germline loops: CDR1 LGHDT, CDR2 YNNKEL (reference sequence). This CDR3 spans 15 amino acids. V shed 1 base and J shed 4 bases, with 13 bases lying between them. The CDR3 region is CASSQALATIYGYTF. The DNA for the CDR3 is TGTGCCAGCAGCCAAGCCCTAGCCACGATCTATGGCTACACCTTC. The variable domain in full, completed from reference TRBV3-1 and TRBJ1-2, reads DTAVSQTPKYLVTQMGNDKSIKCEQNLGHDTMYWYKQDSKKFLKIMFSYNNKELIINETVPNRFSPKSPDKAHLNLHINSLELGDSAVYFCASSQALATIYGYTFGSGTRLTVV.

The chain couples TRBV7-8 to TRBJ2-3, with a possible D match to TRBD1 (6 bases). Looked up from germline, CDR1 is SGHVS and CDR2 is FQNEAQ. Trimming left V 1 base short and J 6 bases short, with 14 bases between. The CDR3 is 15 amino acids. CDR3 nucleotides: TGTGCCAGCAGCTTAGTCGAACAGGGTTCTGATACGCAGTATTTT. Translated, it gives CASSLVEQGSDTQYF.

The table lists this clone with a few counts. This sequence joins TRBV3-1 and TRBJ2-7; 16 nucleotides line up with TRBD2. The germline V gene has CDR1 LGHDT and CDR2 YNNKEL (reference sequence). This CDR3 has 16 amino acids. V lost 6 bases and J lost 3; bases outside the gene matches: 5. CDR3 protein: CASSPGLAGGFYEQYF. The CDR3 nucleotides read TGTGCCAGCAGTCCGGGACTAGCGGGAGGGTTCTACGAGCAGTACTTC.

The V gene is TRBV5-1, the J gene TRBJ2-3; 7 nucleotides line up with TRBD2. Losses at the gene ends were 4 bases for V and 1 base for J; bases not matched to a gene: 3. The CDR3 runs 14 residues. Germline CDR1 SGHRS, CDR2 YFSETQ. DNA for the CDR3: TGCGCCAGCAGCCCGGGAGGTTGCACAGATACGCAGTATTTT. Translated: CASSPGGCTDTQYF.

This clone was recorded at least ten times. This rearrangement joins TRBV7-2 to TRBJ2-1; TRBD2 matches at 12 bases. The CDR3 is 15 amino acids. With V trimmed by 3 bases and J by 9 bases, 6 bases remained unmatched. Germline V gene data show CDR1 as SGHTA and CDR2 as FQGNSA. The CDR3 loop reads CASSLRASGGVEQFF. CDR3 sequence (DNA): TGTGCCAGCAGCTTGAGGGCTAGCGGGGGGGTTGAGCAGTTCTTC.

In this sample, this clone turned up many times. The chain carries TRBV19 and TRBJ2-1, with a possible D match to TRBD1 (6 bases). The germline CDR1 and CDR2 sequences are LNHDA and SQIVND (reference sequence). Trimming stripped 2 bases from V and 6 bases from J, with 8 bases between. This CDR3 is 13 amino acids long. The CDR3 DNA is TGTGCCAGTAGTATACGGACAGTCAATGAGCAGTTCTTC. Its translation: CASSIRTVNEQFF.

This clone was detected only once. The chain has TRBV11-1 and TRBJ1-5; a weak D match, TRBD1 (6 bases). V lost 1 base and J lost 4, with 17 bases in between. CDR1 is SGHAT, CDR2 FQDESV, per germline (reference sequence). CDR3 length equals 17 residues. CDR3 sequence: CASSLGGVWTANQPQHF. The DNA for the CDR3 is TGTGCCAGCAGCTTAGGGGGGGTGTGGACAGCGAATCAGCCCCAGCATTTT.

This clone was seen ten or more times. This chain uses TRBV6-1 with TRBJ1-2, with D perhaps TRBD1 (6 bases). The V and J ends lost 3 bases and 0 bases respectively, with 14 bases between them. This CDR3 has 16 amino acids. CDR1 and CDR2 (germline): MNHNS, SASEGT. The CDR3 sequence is CASSDENRATNYGYTF. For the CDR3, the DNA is TGTGCCAGCAGTGACGAAAACAGGGCCACTAACTATGGCTACACCTTC.